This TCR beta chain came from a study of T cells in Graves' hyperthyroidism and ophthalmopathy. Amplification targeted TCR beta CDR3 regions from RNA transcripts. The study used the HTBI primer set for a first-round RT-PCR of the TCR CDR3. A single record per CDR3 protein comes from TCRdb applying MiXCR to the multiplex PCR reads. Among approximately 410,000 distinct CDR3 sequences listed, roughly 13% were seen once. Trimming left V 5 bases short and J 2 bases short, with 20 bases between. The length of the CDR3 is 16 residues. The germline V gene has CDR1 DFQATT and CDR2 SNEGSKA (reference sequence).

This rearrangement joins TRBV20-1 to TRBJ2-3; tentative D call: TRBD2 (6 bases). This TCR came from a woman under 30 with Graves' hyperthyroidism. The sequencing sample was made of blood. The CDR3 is CSADYYSGFYTDTQYF. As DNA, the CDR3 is TGCAGTGCTGACTACTATAGCGGATTTTACACAGATACGCAGTATTTT.